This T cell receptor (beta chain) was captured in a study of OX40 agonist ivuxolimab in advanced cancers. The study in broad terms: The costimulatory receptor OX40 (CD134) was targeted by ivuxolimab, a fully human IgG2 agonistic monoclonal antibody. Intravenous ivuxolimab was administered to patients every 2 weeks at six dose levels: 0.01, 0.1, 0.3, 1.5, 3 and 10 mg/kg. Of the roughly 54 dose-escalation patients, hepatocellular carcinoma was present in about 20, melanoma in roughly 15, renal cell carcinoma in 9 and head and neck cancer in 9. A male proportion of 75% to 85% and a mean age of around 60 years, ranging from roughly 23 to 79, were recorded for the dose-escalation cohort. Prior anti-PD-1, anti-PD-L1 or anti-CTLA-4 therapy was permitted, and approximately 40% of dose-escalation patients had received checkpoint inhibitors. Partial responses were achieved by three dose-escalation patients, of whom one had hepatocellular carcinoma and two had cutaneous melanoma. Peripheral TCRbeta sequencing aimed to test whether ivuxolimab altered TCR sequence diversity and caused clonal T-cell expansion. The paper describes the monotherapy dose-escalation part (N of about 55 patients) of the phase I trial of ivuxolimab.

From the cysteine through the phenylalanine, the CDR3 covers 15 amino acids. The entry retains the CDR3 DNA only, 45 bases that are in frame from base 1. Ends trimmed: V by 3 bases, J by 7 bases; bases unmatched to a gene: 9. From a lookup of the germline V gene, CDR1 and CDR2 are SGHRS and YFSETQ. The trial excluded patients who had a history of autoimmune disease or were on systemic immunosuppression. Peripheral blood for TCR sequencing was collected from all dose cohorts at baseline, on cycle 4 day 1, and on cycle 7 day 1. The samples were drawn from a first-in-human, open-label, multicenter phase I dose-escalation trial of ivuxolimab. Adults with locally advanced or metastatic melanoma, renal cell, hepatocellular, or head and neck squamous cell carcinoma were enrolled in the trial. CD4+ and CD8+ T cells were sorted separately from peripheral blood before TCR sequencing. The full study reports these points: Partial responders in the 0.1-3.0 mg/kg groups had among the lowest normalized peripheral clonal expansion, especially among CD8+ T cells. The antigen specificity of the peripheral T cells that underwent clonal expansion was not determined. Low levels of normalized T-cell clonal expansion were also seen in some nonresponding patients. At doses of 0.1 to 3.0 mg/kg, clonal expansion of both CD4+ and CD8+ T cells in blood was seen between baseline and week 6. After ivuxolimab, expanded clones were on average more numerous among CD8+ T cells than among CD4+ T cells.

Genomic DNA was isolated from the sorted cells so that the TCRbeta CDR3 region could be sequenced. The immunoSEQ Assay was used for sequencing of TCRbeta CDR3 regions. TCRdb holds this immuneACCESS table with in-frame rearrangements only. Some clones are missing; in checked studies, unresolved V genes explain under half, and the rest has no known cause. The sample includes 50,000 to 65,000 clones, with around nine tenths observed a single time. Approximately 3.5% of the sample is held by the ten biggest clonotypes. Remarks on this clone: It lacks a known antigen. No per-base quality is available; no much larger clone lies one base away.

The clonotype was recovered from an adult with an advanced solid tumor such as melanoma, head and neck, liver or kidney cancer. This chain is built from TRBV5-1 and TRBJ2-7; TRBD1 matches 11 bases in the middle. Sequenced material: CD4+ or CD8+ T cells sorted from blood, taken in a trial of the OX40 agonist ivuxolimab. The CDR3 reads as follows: CASSYFVGTGGEQYF. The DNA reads TGCGCCAGCAGCTACTTTGTGGGGACAGGGGGAGAGCAGTACTTC. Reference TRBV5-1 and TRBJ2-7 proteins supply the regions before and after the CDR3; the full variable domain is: KAGVTQTPRYLIKTRGQQVTLSCSPISGHRSVSWYQQTPGQGLQFLFEYFSETQRNKGNFPGRFSGRQFSNSRSEMNVSTLELGDSALYLCASSYFVGTGGEQYFGPGTRLTVT.